The clone carrying this T cell receptor (beta chain) was detected a few times. Its cognate antigen is unknown. The CDR3 runs 14 residues. Germline V gene lookup returns CDR1 SGDLS and CDR2 YYNGEE. V was clipped by 6 bases and J by 9 bases; unmatched bases: 8. The data belong to a study of blood T cells in healthy people across ages. Study-wide findings and caveats: Naive and antigen-experienced cells could not be conclusively compared, given unsorted PBMCs. A roughly linear fall in TCR beta diversity per million T cells was seen with increasing age. Donors of long life had a larger count of naive CD4+ cells and greater diversity than aged donors.

A second PCR, run for about 7 to 11 cycles, used a sample-barcoded 5' primer plus a J-beta primer mix. Every sample gave at least 3 million paired-end reads containing CDR3. TCRdb recomputed calls from the 5' RACE reads with MiXCR, one row per CDR3 protein. The repertoire includes some 1.7 million distinct CDR3 sequences, roughly 30% of them detected once, and 7% to 9% sits in the top ten. The rearrangement uses TRBV9 and TRBJ2-1, with 11 bases lining up with TRBD2. Source material: blood. The clonotype was recovered from a woman in her 30s in good health. The CDR3 coding sequence is TGTGCCAGCAACCCCGGGACTAGCGGCCCTGAGCAGTTCTTC. It encodes CASNPGTSGPEQFF.